Each of the 32 T cell receptor beta chains below was sequenced from the same sample in a study of technical replicates of blood from a handful of donors. Assay: immunoSEQ multiplex PCR; the TCRdb copy retains only in-frame clones and omits some. The repertoire holds tens of thousands of clones, roughly 94% seen once, with about 0.37% in the top ten. Specimen: T cells isolated from PBMCs. The receptors originated from a human donor in good health.

The rearrangement links TRBV19 to TRBJ1-1; D possibly corresponds to TRBD1 (5 bases). The V gene's germline CDR1 is LNHDA and CDR2 SQIVND (reference sequence). The ends were cut back, 5 bases at V and 5 bases at J, with 18 bases in the middle. The CDR3 length is 15 residues. This CDR3 reads CASSHAGPRGTEAFF. In DNA, the CDR3 is TGTGCCAGTAGTCACGCGGGTCCGCGGGGGACTGAAGCTTTCTTT. The variable domain in full, completed from reference TRBV19 and TRBJ1-1, reads DGGITQSPKYLFRKEGQNVTLSCEQNLNHDAMYWYRQDPGQGLRLIYYSQIVNDFQKGDIAEGYSVSREKKESFPLTVTSAQKNPTAFYLCASSHAGPRGTEAFFGQGTRLTVV.

In DNA, the CDR3 is TGTGCCAGCAGCTGGACAGGGGGGGAGGTGGCAACTAATGAAAAACTGTTTTTT. Translated: CASSWTGGEVATNEKLFF. J is TRBJ1-4 and V is TRBV7-9, with 10 bases that match TRBD1. In germline, CDR1 is SEHNR, CDR2 FQNEAQ (reference sequence). The trim removed 4 bases at V and 0 bases at J, leaving 8 bases unmatched. The CDR3 extends over 18 amino acids.

This chain uses TRBV7-9 with TRBJ2-3; no reliable D call. The CDR3 sequence is 14 residues long. The V gene's germline CDR1 is SEHNR and CDR2 FQNEAQ (reference sequence). Trimming removed 3 bases at V and 0 bases at J, with 7 bases between. The CDR3 spells CASSFVRSTDTQYF. The CDR3, as DNA: TGTGCCAGCAGCTTCGTCAGGAGCACAGATACGCAGTATTTT.

In its sample, this clone was seen once. The chain links TRBV11-3 to TRBJ1-4, with D hard to call. The CDR3 extends over 14 amino acids. Trimming took off 2 bases at V and 4 bases at J, with 8 bases between the two ends. Per the germline V gene, CDR1 is SGHNT and CDR2 is YENEEA. The CDR3 is CASSLNGYNEKLFF. CDR3 coding DNA: TGTGCCAGCAGCTTAAACGGTTATAATGAAAAACTGTTTTTT.

This chain joins TRBV6-5 and TRBJ2-2, with D maybe TRBD2 (5 bases). V lost 6 bases to trimming and J lost 3 bases, with 8 bases between them. CDR3 length: 13 residues. Germline values: CDR1 MNHEY, CDR2 SVGAGI. This CDR3 reads CASRRRYTGELFF. DNA of the CDR3: TGTGCCAGCAGAAGGAGGTACACCGGGGAGCTGTTTTTT.

The gene calls are TRBV11-2 and TRBJ2-1, with a weak D call TRBD2 (7 bases). V shed 4 bases and J shed 3 bases, with 19 bases lying between them. The germline V gene encodes CDR1 SGHAT and CDR2 FQNNGV. This CDR3 region has 17 residues. The CDR3 nucleotides are TGTGCCAGCAGCTCACTGGTCGGGGGCGGGAGCTACAATGAGCAGTTCTTC. This codes for CASSSLVGGGSYNEQFF. Looking up the rest from reference TRBV11-2 and TRBJ2-1 gives the full variable domain: EAGVAQSPRYKIIEKRQSVAFWCNPISGHATLYWYQQILGQGPKLLIQFQNNGVVDDSQLPKDRFSAERLKGVDSTLKIQPAKLEDSAVYLCASSSLVGGGSYNEQFFGPGTRLTVL.

The chain is built from TRBV6-5 and TRBJ2-3; D not certain. This CDR3 has 14 residues. The ends were cut back, 8 bases at V and 0 bases at J, with 12 bases in the middle. CDR1 is MNHEY, CDR2 SVGAGI, per germline. As DNA, the CDR3 is TGTGCCAGCGGTCCGGGTTCTAGCACAGATACGCAGTATTTT. It is translated as CASGPGSSTDTQYF.

This rearrangement joins TRBV9 to TRBJ2-7; 9 bases match TRBD2. V lost 0 bases, J lost 2 bases, and 3 bases stayed unmatched. CDR1 is SGDLS, CDR2 YYNGEE, per germline. CDR3 length equals 15 residues. The CDR3 protein is CASSVGTSATYEQYF. The DNA of the CDR3 is TGTGCCAGCAGCGTAGGGACTAGCGCGACCTACGAGCAGTACTTC.

The chain uses TRBV28 and TRBJ2-7, with D possibly TRBD1 on 6 matching bases. This CDR3 contains 13 residues. Germline loops: CDR1 MDHEN, CDR2 SYDVKM. Trimming pared 6 bases from V and 7 bases from J, leaving 16 bases between. This chain's CDR3 is CASRRDTSGEQYF. The CDR3 region has the DNA TGTGCCAGCAGACGGGACACCTCGGGGGAGCAGTACTTC.

The V and J genes are TRBV12-5 and TRBJ2-5; D is uncertain. The CDR3 runs to 13 residues. V was trimmed by 1 base and J by 2 bases, leaving 5 bases between them. Germline assignment: CDR1 LGHNT and CDR2 FRNRAP. As DNA, the CDR3 is TGTGCTAGTGGTTTGGGTCCGCAAGAGACCCAGTACTTC. Amino acids: CASGLGPQETQYF.

The CDR3 DNA follows: TGTGCCAGCAGCTACTCTAGCACAGATACGCAGTATTTT. It translates to CASSYSSTDTQYF. This chain joins TRBV7-9 and TRBJ2-3; D call uncertain. Trimming removed 4 bases from V and 0 bases from J, with 5 bases in between. The CDR3 has 13 residues. The V gene's germline CDR1 is SEHNR and CDR2 FQNEAQ (reference sequence).

The chain joins TRBV11-2 to TRBJ2-1; 13 nucleotides line up with TRBD2. This CDR3 has 16 amino acids. Losses at the gene ends were 6 bases for V and 8 bases for J; bases not matched to a gene: 10. Germline V gene lookup returns CDR1 SGHAT and CDR2 FQNNGV. CDR3 amino acids: CASRVGTSGISDEQFF. In DNA form, the CDR3 reads TGTGCCAGCAGAGTTGGGACTAGCGGGATCAGCGATGAGCAGTTCTTC.

The V gene is TRBV9, the J gene TRBJ2-3, with TRBD1 matching over 7 bases. In germline, CDR1 is SGDLS, CDR2 YYNGEE. Trimming took 0 bases from V and 6 from J; bases not matched to a gene: 7. There are 15 residues in the CDR3. CDR3 sequence: CASSVEGQIFDTQYF. In nucleotides, the CDR3 is TGTGCCAGCAGCGTAGAGGGACAGATATTTGATACGCAGTATTTT.

The rearrangement uses TRBV6-5 and TRBJ2-2, with 9 bases identical to TRBD2. V trimming: 3 bases; J trimming: 5 bases; junction bases outside the gene matches: 4. Germline CDR1 reads MNHEY; CDR2 reads SVGAGI. CDR3 length: 15 amino acids. The CDR3 loop is CASSYSGSGTGELFF. The CDR3 DNA reads as TGTGCCAGCAGTTATAGCGGGAGTGGGACCGGGGAGCTGTTTTTT.

The chain employs TRBV11-1 and TRBJ1-2; TRBD1 aligns across 8 bases. This CDR3 has 15 amino acids. Trimming removed 4 bases from V and 1 base from J; junction bases left unmatched: 5. Germline V gives CDR1 SGHAT, CDR2 FQDESV (reference sequence). CDR3 DNA sequence: TGTGCCAGCAGCTCGAGGACAGGGAATAACTATGGCTACACCTTC. Amino acid sequence: CASSSRTGNNYGYTF.

This clone showed up just a few times. V gene TRBV9 combines with J gene TRBJ1-1; 7 positions match TRBD1. Germline V gene sequence: CDR1 SGDLS, CDR2 YYNGEE. V shed 0 bases, J shed 4 bases, and the junction held 6 bases outside the gene matches. The CDR3 length is 15 residues. The CDR3 protein is CASSVGVGGGTEAFF. The CDR3 DNA reads TGTGCCAGCAGCGTAGGGGTAGGGGGCGGCACTGAAGCTTTCTTT.

This chain uses TRBV29-1 with TRBJ2-5; possible D gene TRBD2, 6 bases. Germline CDR1 reads SQVTM; CDR2 reads ANQGSEA. This CDR3 has 10 amino acids. V lost 6 bases and J 5 bases, leaving 7 bases between the germline ends. CDR3 nucleotides: TGCAGCGTCGCGGGGGAGACCCAGTACTTC. It specifies CSVAGETQYF.

The chain is built from TRBV18 and TRBJ2-7; TRBD1 matches 9 bases. Germline V gene lookup returns CDR1 KGHSH and CDR2 LQKENI. The trim removed 3 bases at V and 5 bases at J, leaving 2 bases unmatched. The CDR3 length is 13 residues. CDR3 nucleotide sequence: TGTGCCAGCTCACCGAGGACAGGGGACGAGCAGTACTTC. Amino acid sequence: CASSPRTGDEQYF. The full variable domain, its missing parts supplied by reference TRBV18 and TRBJ2-7, is NAGVMQNPRHLVRRRGQEARLRCSPMKGHSHVYWYRQLPEEGLKFMVYLQKENIIDESGMPKERFSAEFPKEGPSILRIQQVVRGDSAAYFCASSPRTGDEQYFGPGTRLTVT.

The chain employs TRBV7-9 and TRBJ1-5; maybe TRBD1 (6 bases). V was cut by 4 bases and J by 7 bases, with 14 bases left in between. Germline values: CDR1 SEHNR, CDR2 FQNEAQ (reference sequence). CDR3 length equals 14 residues. CDR3 nucleotides: TGTGCCAGCAGCTCAACAGGGAGTCACCAGCCCCAGCATTTT. It yields the protein CASSSTGSHQPQHF.

The chain is built from TRBV7-1 and TRBJ2-6, with a weak D call TRBD1 (5 bases). TRBV7-1 is filed as an ORF, its function uncertain. The CDR3 totals 18 residues. With 5 bases removed from V and 5 bases from J, the gap between germline ends came to 22 bases. DNA for the CDR3: TGTGCCAGCAGCCCACACAAACGAGGACAAAGTCGGGCCAACGTCCTGACTTTC. Encoded protein: CASSPHKRGQSRANVLTF.

V is TRBV7-3 and J is TRBJ2-1, with D possibly being TRBD2 (5 bases). Germline values: CDR1 SGHTA, CDR2 FQGTGA. The CDR3 runs to 15 residues. Trimming took off 1 base at V and 2 bases at J, with 9 bases between the two ends. The CDR3, as DNA: TGTGCCAGCAGCTTAAGTCCTAGCCCCTACAATGAGCAGTTCTTC. Its protein is CASSLSPSPYNEQFF. The variable domain in full, with the rest retrieved from reference TRBV7-3 and TRBJ2-1, is GAGVSQTPSNKVTEKGKYVELRCDPISGHTALYWYRQSLGQGPEFLIYFQGTGAADDSGLPNDRFFAVRPEGSVSTLKIQRTERGDSAVYLCASSLSPSPYNEQFFGPGTRLTVL.

The chain combines TRBV28 with TRBJ2-2, with D maybe TRBD1 (5 bases). CDR1 and CDR2 (germline): MDHEN, SYDVKM. Trimming left V 5 bases short and J 0 bases short, with 10 bases between. The CDR3 is made up of 15 amino acids. CDR3 in DNA: TGTGCCAGCAGTCTTGGACACGCGAACACCGGGGAGCTGTTTTTT. The encoded protein is CASSLGHANTGELFF.

The V and J genes are TRBV7-2 and TRBJ1-1; D not resolved. The V and J ends lost 1 base and 11 bases respectively, with 14 bases between them. Germline-derived CDR1 and CDR2 are SGHTA and FQGNSA. The CDR3 is 13 amino acids. The CDR3 is CASSLGPPSGAFF. CDR3 in DNA: TGTGCCAGCAGCTTAGGCCCACCCTCCGGGGCTTTCTTT.

The V call is TRBV18, the J call TRBJ2-5; 11 nucleotides agree with TRBD1. Germline CDR1 KGHSH, CDR2 LQKENI. V was pared by 3 bases and J by 1 base, with 13 bases of the junction left unmatched. CDR3 size: 19 residues. Here the CDR3 reads CASSPRDRGTSSPQETQYF. CDR3 nucleotides: TGTGCCAGCTCACCCCGGGACAGGGGGACTAGCAGCCCCCAAGAGACCCAGTACTTC.

This rearrangement joins TRBV11-2 to TRBJ1-2; the D gene is possibly TRBD1 (5 bases). The germline V gene has CDR1 SGHAT and CDR2 FQNNGV. V was trimmed by 0 bases and J by 4 bases, leaving 12 bases between them. This CDR3 is built from 15 residues. This CDR3 reads CASSLEAYQGYGYTF. The CDR3, as DNA: TGTGCCAGCAGCTTAGAAGCCTACCAGGGCTATGGCTACACCTTC.

The chain carries TRBV10-3 and TRBJ2-7; D possibly corresponds to TRBD2 (6 bases). Germline assignment: CDR1 ENHRY and CDR2 SYGVKD. V gave up 5 bases and J gave up 0 bases, with 17 bases separating them. This CDR3 has 16 residues. CDR3: CAISLPSGTGSYEQYF. As DNA, the CDR3 is TGTGCCATCAGTCTTCCCTCCGGGACTGGCTCCTACGAGCAGTACTTC.

The chain recombines TRBV2 with TRBJ2-2; 9 bases agree with TRBD1. The CDR3 extends over 16 amino acids. V dropped 5 bases and J dropped 0; count of bases not matched to a gene: 4. Germline CDR1 SNHLY, CDR2 FYNNEI. This chain's CDR3 is CASSLGTGSNTGELFF. The CDR3 DNA sequence: TGTGCCAGCAGTTTGGGGACAGGGTCGAACACCGGGGAGCTGTTTTTT. Full variable domain (remainder filled in from reference TRBV2 and TRBJ2-2): EPEVTQTPSHQVTQMGQEVILRCVPISNHLYFYWYRQILGQKVEFLVSFYNNEISEKSEIFDDQFSVERPDGSNFTLKIRSTKLEDSAMYFCASSLGTGSNTGELFFGEGSRLTVL.

The gene calls are TRBV7-6 and TRBJ1-1; 7 bases are a match to TRBD1. Trimming removed 0 bases from V and 4 bases from J; junction bases left unmatched: 5. The CDR3 totals 15 residues. In germline, CDR1 is SGHVS, CDR2 FNYEAQ. This CDR3 is CASSLAPGGGTEAFF. The CDR3 DNA reads TGTGCCAGCAGCTTAGCGCCAGGGGGAGGCACTGAAGCTTTCTTT.

J is TRBJ2-7 and V is TRBV5-6; 7 bases align to TRBD2. The V gene end was trimmed by 2 bases and the J gene end by 2 bases; junction bases not matched to a gene: 1. This CDR3 spans 13 amino acids. The germline CDR1 and CDR2 sequences are SGHDT and YYEEEE. The DNA of the CDR3 is TGTGCCAGCAGCTTTCTAGCGGCCTACGAGCAGTACTTC. It is translated as CASSFLAAYEQYF.

The CDR3, as DNA: TGTGCCAGCAGCGTACAAAACACCGGGGAGCTGTTTTTT. This codes for CASSVQNTGELFF. The chain combines TRBV9 with TRBJ2-2; D call uncertain. The length of the CDR3 is 13 residues. Germline values: CDR1 SGDLS, CDR2 YYNGEE. V was cut by 1 base and J by 2 bases, with 3 bases left in between.

The chain combines TRBV6-6 with TRBJ1-1; D remains unclear. Trimming pared 5 bases from V and 8 bases from J, leaving 9 bases between. There are 11 residues in the CDR3. Germline V gene sequence: CDR1 MNHNY, CDR2 SVGAGI (reference sequence). CDR3 nucleotide sequence: TGTGCCAGCAGTCTGACACAGGAAGCTTTCTTT. Residues: CASSLTQEAFF.

V gene TRBV4-1 combines with J gene TRBJ2-1, with a tentative D call TRBD2 (6 bases). This CDR3 has 16 residues. Looked up from germline, CDR1 is MGHRA and CDR2 is YSYEKL. Trimming took off 1 base at V and 9 bases at J, with 19 bases between the two ends. This chain's CDR3 is CASSQVTSLYLGEQFF. In DNA form, the CDR3 reads TGCGCCAGCAGCCAAGTCACTAGCTTGTACCTGGGTGAGCAGTTCTTC.